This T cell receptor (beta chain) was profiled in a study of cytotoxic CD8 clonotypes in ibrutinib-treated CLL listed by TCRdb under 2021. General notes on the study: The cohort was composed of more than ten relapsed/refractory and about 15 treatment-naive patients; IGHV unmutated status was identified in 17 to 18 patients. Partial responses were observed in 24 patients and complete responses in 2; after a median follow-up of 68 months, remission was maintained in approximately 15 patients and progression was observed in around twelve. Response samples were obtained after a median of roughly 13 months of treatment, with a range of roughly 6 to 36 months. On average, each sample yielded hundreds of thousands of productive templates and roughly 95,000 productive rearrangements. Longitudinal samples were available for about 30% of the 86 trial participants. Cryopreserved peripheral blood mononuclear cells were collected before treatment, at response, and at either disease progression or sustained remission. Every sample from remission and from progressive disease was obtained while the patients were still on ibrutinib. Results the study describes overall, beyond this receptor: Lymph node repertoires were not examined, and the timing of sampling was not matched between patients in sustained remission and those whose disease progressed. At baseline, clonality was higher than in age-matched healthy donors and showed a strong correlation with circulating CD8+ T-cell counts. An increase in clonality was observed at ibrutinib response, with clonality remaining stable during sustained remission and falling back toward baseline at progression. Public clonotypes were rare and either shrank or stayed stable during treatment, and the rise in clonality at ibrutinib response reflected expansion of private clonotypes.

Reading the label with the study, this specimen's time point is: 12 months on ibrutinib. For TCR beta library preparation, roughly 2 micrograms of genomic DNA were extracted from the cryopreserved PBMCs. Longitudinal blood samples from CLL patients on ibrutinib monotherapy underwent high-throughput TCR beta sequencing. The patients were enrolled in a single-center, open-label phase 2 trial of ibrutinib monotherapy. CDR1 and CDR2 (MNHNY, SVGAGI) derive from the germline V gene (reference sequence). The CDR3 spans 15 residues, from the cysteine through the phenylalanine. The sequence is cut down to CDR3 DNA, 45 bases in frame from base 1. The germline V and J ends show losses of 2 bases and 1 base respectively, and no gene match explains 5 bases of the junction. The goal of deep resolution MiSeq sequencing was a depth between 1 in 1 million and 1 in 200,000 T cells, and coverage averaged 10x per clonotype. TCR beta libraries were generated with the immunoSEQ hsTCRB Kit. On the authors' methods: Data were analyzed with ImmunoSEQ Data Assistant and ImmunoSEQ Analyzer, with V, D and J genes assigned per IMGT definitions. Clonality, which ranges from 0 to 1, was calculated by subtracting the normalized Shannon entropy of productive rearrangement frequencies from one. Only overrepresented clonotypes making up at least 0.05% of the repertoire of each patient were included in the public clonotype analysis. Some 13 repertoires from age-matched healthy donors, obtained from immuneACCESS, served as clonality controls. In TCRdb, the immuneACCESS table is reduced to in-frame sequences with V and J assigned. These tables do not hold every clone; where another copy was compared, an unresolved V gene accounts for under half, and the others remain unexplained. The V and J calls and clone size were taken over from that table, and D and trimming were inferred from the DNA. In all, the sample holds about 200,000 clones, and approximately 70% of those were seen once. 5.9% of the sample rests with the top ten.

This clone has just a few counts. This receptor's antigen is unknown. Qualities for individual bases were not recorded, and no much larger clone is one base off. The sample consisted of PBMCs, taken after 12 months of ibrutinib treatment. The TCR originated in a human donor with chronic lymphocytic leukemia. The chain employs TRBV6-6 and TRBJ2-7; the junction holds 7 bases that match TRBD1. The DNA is TGTGCCAGCAGTTACCGACGACAGGGATCCTACGAGCAGTACTTC. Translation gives CASSYRRQGSYEQYF.